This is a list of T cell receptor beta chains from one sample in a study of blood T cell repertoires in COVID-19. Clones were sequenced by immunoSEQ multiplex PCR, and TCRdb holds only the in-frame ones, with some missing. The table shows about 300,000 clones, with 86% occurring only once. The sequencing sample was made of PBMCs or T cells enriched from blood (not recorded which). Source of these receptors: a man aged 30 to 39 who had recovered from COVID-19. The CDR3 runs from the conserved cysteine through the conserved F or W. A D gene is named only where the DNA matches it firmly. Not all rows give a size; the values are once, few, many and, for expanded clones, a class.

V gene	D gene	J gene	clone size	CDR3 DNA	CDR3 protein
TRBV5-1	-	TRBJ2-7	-	TGCGCCAGCCTGCCTTGGCCGGAACTAGTTAACGAGCAGTACTTC	CASLPWPELVNEQYF
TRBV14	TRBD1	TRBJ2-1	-	TGTGCCAGCAGCCAGAGGGACAGGCTATACAATGAGCAGTTCTTC	CASSQRDRLYNEQFF
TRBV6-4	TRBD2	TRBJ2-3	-	TGTGCCAGCAGTGACGAGGCTAGCGGTACAGATACGCAGTATTTT	CASSDEASGTDTQYF
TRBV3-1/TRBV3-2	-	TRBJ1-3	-	TGTGCCAGCAGCCCAGACAGGATCTCTGGAAACACCATATATTTT	CASSPDRISGNTIYF
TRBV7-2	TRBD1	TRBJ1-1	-	TGTGCCAGCAGCCACAGGGGTACTTACATGAACACTGAAGCTTTCTTT	CASSHRGTYMNTEAFF
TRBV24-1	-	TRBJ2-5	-	TGTGCCACCAGTGATTTGACAGAACGAGAGACCCAGTACTTC	CATSDLTERETQYF
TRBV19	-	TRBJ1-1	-	TGTGCCAGTAACTCCGAAGAGACTCTCGGGAGAGCTTTCTTT	CASNSEETLGRAFF
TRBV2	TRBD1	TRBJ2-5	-	TGTGCCAGCAGTTACGACAGGGCCTTGCCGGAGACCCAGTACTTC	CASSYDRALPETQYF
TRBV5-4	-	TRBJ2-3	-	TGTGCCAGCAGCGAACCAGCAGATACGCAGTATTTT	CASSEPADTQYF
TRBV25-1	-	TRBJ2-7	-	TGTGCCAGCAGTGAGGGCCGGCCCTACGAGCAGTACTTC	CASSEGRPYEQYF
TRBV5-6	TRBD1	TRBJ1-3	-	TGTGCCAGCAGCCTCCCGGGACAGCGAAACACCATATATTTT	CASSLPGQRNTIYF
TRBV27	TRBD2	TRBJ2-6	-	TGTGCCAGCAGTACGATCTCTAGCGGGATCCCTCGAGGGGCCAACGTCCTGACTTTC	CASSTISSGIPRGANVLTF
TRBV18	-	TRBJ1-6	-	TGTGCCAGCTCACGGGACTGGCAGGAGTCACCCCTCCACTTT	CASSRDWQESPLHF
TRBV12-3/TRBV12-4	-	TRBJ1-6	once	TGTGCCAGCAGTGGGCCCCGAGTCACCCTCCACTTT	CASSGPRVTLHF
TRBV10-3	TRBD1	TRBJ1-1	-	TGTGCCATCAGGCGGCAGGGGGCAGCTTTCTTT	CAIRRQGAAFF
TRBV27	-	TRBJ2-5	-	TGTGCCAGCAGTTTAGCAGGGAATGTTCGAGAGACCCAGTACTTC	CASSLAGNVRETQYF
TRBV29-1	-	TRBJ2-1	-	TGCAGTGGCGGGCGGGACTCCTACAATGAGCAGTTCTTC	CSGGRDSYNEQFF
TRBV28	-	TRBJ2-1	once	TGTGCCACCTTGTGGGGTCAAACAGGGTCCACCTACAATGAGCAGTTCTTC	CATLWGQTGSTYNEQFF
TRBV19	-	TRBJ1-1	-	TGTGCCAGTACTGCAGGGCCCTGGAGAACTGAAGCTTTCTTT	CASTAGPWRTEAFF
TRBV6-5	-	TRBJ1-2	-	TGTGCCAGCAGGTCACCGGGTCCCCCCCTCTACACCTTC	CASRSPGPPLYTF
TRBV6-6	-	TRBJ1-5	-	TGTGCCAGCGGCAGCAATCAGCCCCAGCATTTT	CASGSNQPQHF
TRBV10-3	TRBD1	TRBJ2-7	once	TGTGCCATCAGTGACCGGGACAGCGGCTCCTACGAGCAGTACTTC	CAISDRDSGSYEQYF
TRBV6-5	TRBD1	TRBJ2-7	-	TGTGCCAGCAGTTATATGACAGGGTACACCCCAAATAAGCAGTACTTC	CASSYMTGYTPNKQYF
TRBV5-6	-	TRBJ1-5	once	TGTGCCAGCAGCTTGAACGGATTCGGGGGCAATCAGCCCCAGCATTTT	CASSLNGFGGNQPQHF
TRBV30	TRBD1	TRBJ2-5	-	TGTGCCTGGAGTAGAGGGACAGGACTTAGGGAGACCCAGTACTTC	CAWSRGTGLRETQYF
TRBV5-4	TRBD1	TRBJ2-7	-	TGTGCCAGCAGCTTAGGGGGCCTCTCCTACGAGCAGTACTTC	CASSLGGLSYEQYF
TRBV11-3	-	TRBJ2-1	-	TGTGCCAGCAGCTTGGGGAGAAATGAGCAGTTCTTC	CASSLGRNEQFF
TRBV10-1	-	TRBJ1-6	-	TGCGCCAGCAGTGAATCGGTTTCACCCCTCCACTTT	CASSESVSPLHF